These T cell receptor beta chains were read from a single sample in a study of beta chain features in type 1 diabetes. Data came from immunoSEQ multiplex PCR; TCRdb stores just in-frame clones and leaves some out. The sample records around 250,000 clones, about a fifth being singletons. What was sequenced was naive CD4+ T cells from blood. All receptors come from a woman aged 40 to 50 with type 1 diabetes. Both conserved end residues are trimmed from each CDR3. Some rows have no size entry. The others give once, few or many, or a class for an expanded clone.

j_call v_call clone_size cdr3_aa
TRBJ2-1 TRBV6-5 few AGGEGGEQF
TRBJ2-1 TRBV6-4 few ASSDAGDEQF
TRBJ2-7 TRBV27 few ASSPGLAGALYEQY
TRBJ1-1 TRBV11-2 - ASSPEAQQAF
TRBJ2-2 TRBV18 once ASSPDRDNTGELF
TRBJ2-1 TRBV5-1 - ASSLLAESYNEQF
TRBJ2-2 TRBV4-1 few ASSQDLVPGELF
TRBJ1-5 TRBV25-1 - ASSDLGQGNQPQH
TRBJ2-5 TRBV5-1 few ASSLDRAQETQY
TRBJ1-2 TRBV28 - ASSLNRVLGYT
TRBJ1-1 TRBV29-1 once SAGRRLNTEAF
TRBJ1-4 TRBV4-3 - ASSQGAFVGASEKLF
TRBJ1-5 TRBV7-2 - ASSLDTGAGQPQH
TRBJ2-5 TRBV6-5 few ASSFRGYGQETQY
TRBJ2-6 TRBV5-1 few ASSFGGGLPGANVLT
TRBJ1-2 TRBV4-1 few ASSHGDRGSYDYGYT
TRBJ2-2 TRBV30 - AWRRVSLTGELF
TRBJ2-1 TRBV25-1 - ASSDSATYNEQF
TRBJ2-3 TRBV6-5 - ASSSAKGDTQY
TRBJ1-2 TRBV6-5 - ASTPDRLRGYT
TRBJ1-5 TRBV7-2 few ASSLTGDEVQPQH
TRBJ2-7 TRBV28 - ASASPGDSYEQY
TRBJ1-5 TRBV18 - ASSAGTGGDGQPQH
TRBJ2-5 TRBV25-1 few ASSELGVSREGETQY
TRBJ2-1 TRBV9 few ASSPPGTGLWQF
TRBJ1-5 TRBV2 - ASGQYNQPQH
TRBJ2-1 TRBV23-1 few ASSQRRV
TRBJ1-2 TRBV10-3 - AISETGTGAANYGYT
TRBJ1-4 TRBV25-1 once ASSAFGGGGGREKLF
TRBJ2-1 TRBV9 - ASSVGQGTESQF
TRBJ2-2 TRBV28 few ASSRPGQGYTGELF
TRBJ1-1 TRBV21-1 - ASIPTGGEWPEAF
TRBJ1-5 TRBV7-2 - ASSRLNQPQH
TRBJ1-1 TRBV7-9 few ASSWPLQGMNTEAF
TRBJ1-1 TRBV5-6 once ASSLDRGQRYTEAF
TRBJ1-2 TRBV30 few ASQVAGIGIERGYT
TRBJ2-4 TRBV28 few ASSLSGNIQY
TRBJ2-7 TRBV11-2 - ASSAATSGSEQY
TRBJ1-5 TRBV30 few AFHGQGGGNQPQH
TRBJ2-7 TRBV5-6 few ASIPAGTGNYEQY
TRBJ1-5 TRBV29-1 - SVQGAGQPQH
TRBJ2-7 TRBV28 - ASSPHRDLSYEQY